This paragraph reports one T cell receptor (beta chain). Its antigen is unidentified. Looked up from germline, CDR1 is MNHEY and CDR2 is SMNVEV (reference sequence). CDR3 size: 14 residues. V trimming: 7 bases; J trimming: 3 bases; junction bases outside the gene matches: 6. This sample is drawn from a study of cytomegalovirus exposure and HLA in healthy donors. The wider study: Later analysis reported that the approximately 120 validation repertoires shared the platform of the approximately 670 first-cohort repertoires. Study outcomes and limitations: Overall, about 160 TCR beta chains were annotated as cytomegalovirus-associated. Many donors shared some public TCRs, even though most TCR sequences were rare. Later, an analysis found that TCR clusters from the first cohort tended to co-occur in the 90 to 150 validation repertoires.

Sequenced by immunoSEQ multiplex PCR; TCRdb stores in-frame clones only, minus some. The data hold some 330,000 clones, with 86% observed a single time. This chain joins TRBV27 and TRBJ2-7; 10 bases map to TRBD2. This clonotype originated in a woman between 18 and 29 years old in good health and CMV-seronegative. Sequencing used PBMCs. The CDR3 DNA reads TGTGCCAGCAAACGGGCTAGCGGGAGCTACGAGCAGTACTTC. It translates to CASKRASGSYEQYF.